This TCR beta chain was sequenced in a study of T cell responses to AZD1222 COVID-19 vaccine. The ends were cut back, 5 bases at V and 5 bases at J, with 13 bases in the middle. The CDR3 is made up of 14 amino acids. Germline CDR1 reads MNHEY; CDR2 reads SMNVEV (reference sequence). Sequencing used immunoSEQ multiplex PCR; TCRdb keeps in-frame clones, though not all of them. The sample holds about 140,000 clones, approximately 93% seen once. In the case of this clone: Its antigen is unidentified.

Study findings and constraints: At study baseline, merely more than 5 AZD1222 recipients were seropositive. The donors showed a predominance of white British ancestry and of females, with possible underestimation of clonal diversity. Among vaccine-associated CD4 TCRs, coverage spanned spike, with dominance at 160-218 and 743-854. Receipt of two AZD1222 doses was followed by a rise in Spike-specific TCR breadth and depth.

The chain recombines TRBV27 with TRBJ2-1; either TRBD1 or TRBD2 may fit D (5 bases each). Sequenced material: peripheral blood, taken after recovery from COVID-19. The origin of this receptor is an adult who had recovered from COVID-19. CDR3 DNA sequence: TGTGCCAGCAGTCTAGGGACCCTTAACAATGAGCAGTTCTTC. Protein product: CASSLGTLNNEQFF.